Listed below are T cell receptor beta chains from one sample, sequenced in a study of early T cells in non-severe SARS-CoV-2 infection. Each CDR3 protein is one row after TCRdb ran MiXCR on the 5' RACE reads. The sample consists of fewer than 100,000 distinct CDR3 sequences, about 15% of them appearing once. Sequencing was performed on whole blood. The source is an adult who was a healthcare worker with PCR-confirmed SARS-CoV-2 infection or an uninfected control (not recorded which). Each CDR3 is given with its conserved first and last residue. A D gene is named only where the DNA matches it firmly. Clone sizes are given selectively: once, few, many, or a class where the clone is expanded.

size	V	D	J	DNA	CDR3
.	TRBV20-1	.	TRBJ2-7	TGCAGTGCTAGGTTAGCACAGGGAATCCACGAGCAGTACTTC	CSARLAQGIHEQYF
.	TRBV29-1	.	TRBJ2-7	TGCAGCGTGGTTCGACAGACCTCCTACGAGCAGTACTTC	CSVVRQTSYEQYF
.	TRBV9	.	TRBJ2-3	TGTGCCAGCAGCGTAGTTCCCCGTGGAGATACGCAGTATTTT	CASSVVPRGDTQYF
.	TRBV28	.	TRBJ2-7	TGTGCCAGCAGCCAAGGGAGTCCCTACGAGCAGTACTTC	CASSQGSPYEQYF
.	TRBV5-1	TRBD1	TRBJ1-1	TGCGCCAGCAGCTTGTACACAGGGGAGAACACTGAAGCTTTCTTT	CASSLYTGENTEAFF
few	TRBV5-4	TRBD1	TRBJ2-1	TGTGCCAGCAGCTGGGGACAGGGCGCCTCGAGGAATGAGCAGTTCTTC	CASSWGQGASRNEQFF
many	TRBV10-1	.	TRBJ1-1	TGCGCCAGCAGTGATGGGACCCCGGACACTGAAGCTTTCTTT	CASSDGTPDTEAFF
.	TRBV10-3	TRBD2	TRBJ2-1	TGTGCCACCGGGACTAGCGGTAACAATGAGCAGTTCTTC	CATGTSGNNEQFF
few	TRBV7-9	.	TRBJ1-6	TGTGCCAGCAGCAATATAGGTTCACCCCTCCACTTT	CASSNIGSPLHF
.	TRBV28	TRBD1	TRBJ2-7	TGTGCCAGCAGTTTACGCCCGACAGGGCGCGAGCAGTACTTC	CASSLRPTGREQYF
few	TRBV12-3/TRBV12-4	.	TRBJ1-6	TGTGCCAGCAGCCTCAGGGAAACTCCCGATTCACCCCTCCACTTT	CASSLRETPDSPLHF
.	TRBV12-3/TRBV12-4	.	TRBJ2-1	TGTGCCAGCAGTCCCCGTTCGGGCTATTCCTACAATGAGCAGTTCTTC	CASSPRSGYSYNEQFF
.	TRBV2	.	TRBJ2-3	TGTGCCAGCAGTGAAAGGACACGAGTCCCAGATACGCAGTATTTT	CASSERTRVPDTQYF
few	TRBV5-4	.	TRBJ1-2	TGTGCCAGCAGCAAAGGGGTTACTAACTATGGCTACACCTTC	CASSKGVTNYGYTF
.	TRBV30	.	TRBJ2-7	TGTGCCTGGAGGACCGGGCCGGCGGGGTACGAGCAGTACTTC	CAWRTGPAGYEQYF
few	TRBV5-6	.	TRBJ2-1	TGTGCCAGCAGCTTGGCACGGACCCTTACCTACAATGAGCAGTTCTTC	CASSLARTLTYNEQFF
many	TRBV5-1	.	TRBJ2-6	TGCGCCAGCAGCTGGGACAGGGCCAACGTCCTGACTTTC	CASSWDRANVLTF
few	TRBV20-1	.	TRBJ1-6	TGCAGTGCTAGAGATCAATTCGACGATAATTCACCCCTCCACTTT	CSARDQFDDNSPLHF
.	TRBV6-5	TRBD1	TRBJ1-2	TGTGCCAGCAGCCTGGACAGGGCCTCAGCTAACTATGGCTACACCTTC	CASSLDRASANYGYTF
few	TRBV3-1	TRBD2	TRBJ2-7	TGTGCCAGCAGCCAGGGGACTATATCGACCTACGAGCAGTACTTC	CASSQGTISTYEQYF